This T cell receptor (beta chain) was found in a study of cytomegalovirus exposure and HLA in healthy donors. General study points: TRBV6-2, TRBV6-3 and other indistinguishable V segments were excluded. Association of fewer than 20,000 TCR beta sequences with HLA alleles was found at 0.05 false discovery rate in a later analysis. The CMV antigen specificity of a few CMV-associated chains was confirmed through in vitro analysis.

This PCR relied on a set of 60 Vbeta primers and 13 Jbeta primers. Method: immunoSEQ multiplex PCR; TCRdb's copy keeps in-frame clones and lacks some. The sample includes about 130,000 clones, roughly 80% of them seen just once. Concerning this clone: Its antigen is not known.

With 1 base clipped from V and 7 bases from J, the junction kept 4 bases outside the gene matches. Germline CDR1 is MNHEY and CDR2 is SMNVEV (reference sequence). The CDR3 sequence is 15 residues long. Sequenced: PBMCs. The J gene is TRBJ1-6, the V gene TRBV27; 7 bases fit TRBD1. The source is a woman aged 40 to 49 in good health and CMV-seronegative. CDR3 sequence (DNA): TGTGCCAGCAGTTTATTGACAGGGCTAAATTCACCCCTCCACTTT. Translation gives CASSLLTGLNSPLHF.